This entry lists 14 T cell receptor beta chains sequenced from one sample in a study of EBV T-cell therapy then PD-1 blockade in nasopharyngeal carcinoma. Treatment indicated: AdE1-LMPpoly-expanded autologous EBV-specific T-cell therapy followed by anti-PD-1 nivolumab. The table came from immunoSEQ multiplex PCR; TCRdb's copy has only in-frame clones and leaves some out. This table holds about 23,000 clones, around 82% found once. Their recognized antigens are unknown. Sequencing was performed on CD8+ T cells from blood, taken at roughly day 60 from a patient whose treatment included autologous EBV-specific T cells and nivolumab. These receptors originate from a man aged 35 to 55 with nasopharyngeal carcinoma.

This rearrangement joins TRBV9 to TRBJ1-6; D gene ambiguous. Looked up from germline, CDR1 is SGDLS and CDR2 is YYNGEE. CDR3 size: 12 residues. V was pared by 0 bases and J by 9 bases, with 4 bases between. The CDR3, as DNA: TGTGCCAGCAGCGTAGATAGTTCACCCCTCCACTTT. This sequence encodes CASSVDSSPLHF.

This chain uses TRBV21-1 with TRBJ2-4. TRBV21-1 is a pseudogene. The CDR3 spans 15 residues. Here the CDR3 reads CASSKVGAVKNIQYF. The CDR3 bases are TGTGCCAGCAGCAAAGTCGGGGCGGTCAAAAACATTCAGTACTTC.

The chain combines TRBV19 with TRBJ1-5; no firm D call. The CDR3 contains 14 residues. V shed 6 bases and J shed 0 bases, with 9 bases lying between them. Germline values: CDR1 LNHDA, CDR2 SQIVND (reference sequence). The CDR3 reads CASRVLFSNQPQHF. The DNA for the CDR3 is TGTGCCAGTAGGGTCCTCTTTAGCAATCAGCCCCAGCATTTT.

The V gene is TRBV6-5, the J gene TRBJ2-1, with TRBD2 matching 7 bases. The CDR3 length is 16 residues. J gave up 5 bases and V 0 bases, and 7 bases lay outside the gene matches. From germline, CDR1 is MNHEY and CDR2 SVGAGI. The chain's CDR3 is CASSYSPAGLHNEQFF. The CDR3 bases are TGTGCCAGCAGTTACTCCCCAGCGGGGTTGCACAATGAGCAGTTCTTC.

The rearrangement uses TRBV4-1 and TRBJ1-6, with D possibly being TRBD1 (5 bases). The germline V and J ends were trimmed by 1 base and 7 bases, with 11 bases remaining between them. Germline CDR1 and CDR2: MGHRA and YSYEKL. The CDR3 is 15 amino acids. CDR3 sequence: CASSQGPGLNSPLHF. The CDR3 DNA reads TGCGCCAGCAGCCAAGGTCCAGGGTTGAATTCACCCCTCCACTTT.

The chain recombines TRBV2 with TRBJ1-2, with unresolved D. V lost 8 bases and J lost 0, with 16 bases in between. CDR3 length: 15 residues. Germline CDR1 reads SNHLY; CDR2 reads FYNNEI. As DNA, the CDR3 is TGTGCCAGCGGCCCTGTTACCCAATCTAACTATGGCTACACCTTC. Translating it yields CASGPVTQSNYGYTF.

V is TRBV7-9 and J is TRBJ2-1; 8 bases are a match to TRBD1. Looked up from germline, CDR1 is SEHNR and CDR2 is FQNEAQ (reference sequence). CDR3 size: 16 residues. V shed 3 bases and J 5 bases; nucleotides not matched to a gene: 9. CDR3 sequence: CASSFLAGGAHNEQFF. CDR3 in DNA: TGTGCCAGCAGCTTTTTGGCAGGGGGCGCCCACAATGAGCAGTTCTTC.

This clone was observed a handful of times. The chain uses TRBV27 and TRBJ1-2; D gene ambiguous. V lost 6 bases and J 4 bases, leaving 12 bases between the germline ends. Per the germline V gene, CDR1 is MNHEY and CDR2 is SMNVEV (reference sequence). The CDR3 totals 13 residues. The CDR3 sequence: CASSRTPPYGYTF. The CDR3 DNA reads TGTGCCAGCAGCCGAACCCCCCCCTATGGCTACACCTTC.

This chain links TRBV28 with TRBJ1-5, with D uncertain. Deletions cut 2 bases from V and 0 bases from J, with 8 bases between. The germline V gene encodes CDR1 MDHEN and CDR2 SYDVKM. This CDR3 region has 15 residues. The chain's CDR3 is CASSLELYSNQPQHF. In DNA, the CDR3 is TGTGCCAGCAGTTTAGAGCTCTATAGCAATCAGCCCCAGCATTTT.

The chain joins TRBV5-4 to TRBJ2-5; the D is unclear. Trimming took 4 bases from V and 5 from J, leaving 6 bases between them. CDR1 is SGHNT and CDR2 is YYREEE in the germline V gene (reference sequence). The CDR3 extends over 11 amino acids. CDR3 sequence reads: CASSPGETQYF. CDR3 coding DNA: TGTGCCAGCAGCCCCGGGGAGACCCAGTACTTC.

In DNA form, the CDR3 reads TGTGCCAGCAGTTACACAGGGTCCGAGCAGTACTTC. Translated: CASSYTGSEQYF. This sequence joins TRBV28 and TRBJ2-7; tentative D call: TRBD1 (6 bases). This CDR3 has 12 amino acids. The germline CDR1 and CDR2 sequences are MDHEN and SYDVKM. V lost 4 bases to trimming and J lost 6 bases, with 10 bases between them.

V usage is TRBV3-1 (or the pseudogene TRBV3-2) and J usage is TRBJ2-7; D gene ambiguous. Germline V gene sequence: CDR1 LGHDT, CDR2 YNNKEL (reference sequence). The CDR3 sequence is 12 residues long. Trimming took off 0 bases at V and 7 bases at J, with 7 bases between the two ends. The CDR3 sequence: CASSQDRREQYF. CDR3 DNA sequence: TGTGCCAGCAGCCAAGATAGGAGAGAGCAGTACTTC.

The rearrangement links TRBV10-3 to TRBJ2-3; 13 nucleotides agree with TRBD2. The CDR3 spans 16 residues. The germline CDR1 and CDR2 sequences are ENHRY and SYGVKD. After removal of 6 bases from V and 6 bases from J, the junction contained 9 bases not matched to a gene. Written as DNA, the CDR3 is TGTGCCATCAGCAATGGGACTAGCGGGACAAGGGATACGCAGTATTTT. This translates into CAISNGTSGTRDTQYF.

This clone was seen only once. The chain links TRBV6-2 or TRBV6-3 to TRBJ2-1, with 9 bases aligning to TRBD2. Trimming took 4 bases from V and 2 from J; bases not matched to a gene: 3. CDR1 MNHEY and CDR2 SVGEGT come from the germline V gene. This CDR3 contains 15 residues. CDR3 nucleotides: TGTGCCAGCAGTTCTAGCGGGGAGGCCTACAATGAGCAGTTCTTC. The encoded protein is CASSSSGEAYNEQFF.